This TCR beta chain was documented in a study of T cell changes during pregnancy in multiple sclerosis. With 4 bases clipped from V and 3 bases from J, the junction kept 7 bases outside the gene matches. The CDR3 runs to 17 residues. Germline V gene lookup returns CDR1 MDHEN and CDR2 SYDVKM. Produced via immunoSEQ multiplex PCR; TCRdb's table is partial and in-frame only. Here the sample spans 26,000 or so clones, roughly 89% being singletons. The sample was CD8+ T cells from peripheral blood mononuclear cells, taken in the second trimester of pregnancy. The chain links TRBV28 to TRBJ2-7; 15 nucleotides line up with TRBD2. The receptor was derived from a female donor with multiple sclerosis, enrolled in a pregnancy study. The CDR3 DNA follows: TGTGCCAGCAGTTCCGGACTAGCGGGAGGGCCGGTCTACGAGCAGTACTTC. Amino acid sequence: CASSSGLAGGPVYEQYF.